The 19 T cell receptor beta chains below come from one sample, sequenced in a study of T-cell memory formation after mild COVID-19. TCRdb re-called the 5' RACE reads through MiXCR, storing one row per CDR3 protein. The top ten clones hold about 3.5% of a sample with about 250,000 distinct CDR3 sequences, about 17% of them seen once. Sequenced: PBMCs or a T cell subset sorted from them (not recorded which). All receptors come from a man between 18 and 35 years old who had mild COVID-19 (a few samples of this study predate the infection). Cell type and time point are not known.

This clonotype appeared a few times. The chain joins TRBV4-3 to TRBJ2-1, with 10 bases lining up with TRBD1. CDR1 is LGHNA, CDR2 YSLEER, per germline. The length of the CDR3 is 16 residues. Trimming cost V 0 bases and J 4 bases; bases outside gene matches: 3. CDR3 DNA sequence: TGCGCCAGCAGCCAAGAAGGGACAGGGGCTTACAATGAGCAGTTCTTC. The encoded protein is CASSQEGTGAYNEQFF.

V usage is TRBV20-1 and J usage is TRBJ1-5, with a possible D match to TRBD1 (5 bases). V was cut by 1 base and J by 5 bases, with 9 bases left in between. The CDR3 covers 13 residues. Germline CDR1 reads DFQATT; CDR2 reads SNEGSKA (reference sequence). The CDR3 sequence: CSARVARDQPQHF. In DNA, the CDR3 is TGCAGTGCTAGAGTAGCCAGGGATCAGCCCCAGCATTTT.

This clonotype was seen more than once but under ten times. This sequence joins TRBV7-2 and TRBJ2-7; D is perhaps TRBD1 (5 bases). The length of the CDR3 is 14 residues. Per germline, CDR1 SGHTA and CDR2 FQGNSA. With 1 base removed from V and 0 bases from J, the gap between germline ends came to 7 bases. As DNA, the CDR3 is TGTGCCAGCAGCTTAGATAGGGGCTCCTACGAGCAGTACGTC. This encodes CASSLDRGSYEQYV.

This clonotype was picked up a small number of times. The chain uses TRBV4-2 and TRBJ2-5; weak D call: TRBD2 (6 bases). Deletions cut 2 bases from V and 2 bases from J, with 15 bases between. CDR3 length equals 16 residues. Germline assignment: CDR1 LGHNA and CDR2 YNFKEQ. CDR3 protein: CASSQTLGGVQETQYF. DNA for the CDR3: TGTGCCAGCAGCCAAACACTAGGCGGGGTTCAAGAGACCCAGTACTTC.

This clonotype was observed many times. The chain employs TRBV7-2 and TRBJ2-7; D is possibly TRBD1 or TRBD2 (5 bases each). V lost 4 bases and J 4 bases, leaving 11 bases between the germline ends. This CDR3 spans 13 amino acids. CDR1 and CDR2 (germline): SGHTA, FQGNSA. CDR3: CASSWDEQYEQYF. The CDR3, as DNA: TGTGCCAGCAGCTGGGACGAGCAATACGAGCAGTACTTC. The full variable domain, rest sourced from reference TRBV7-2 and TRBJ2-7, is GAGVSQSPSNKVTEKGKDVELRCDPISGHTALYWYRQSLGQGLEFLIYFQGNSAPDKSGLPSDRFSAERTGGSVSTLTIQRTQQEDSAVYLCASSWDEQYEQYFGPGTRLTVT.

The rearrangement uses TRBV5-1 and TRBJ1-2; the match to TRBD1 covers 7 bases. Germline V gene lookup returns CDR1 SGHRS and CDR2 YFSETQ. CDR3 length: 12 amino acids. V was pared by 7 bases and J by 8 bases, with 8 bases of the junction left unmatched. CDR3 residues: CASSNRGNGYTF. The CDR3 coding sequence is TGCGCCAGCTCAAACAGGGGAAACGGCTACACCTTC.

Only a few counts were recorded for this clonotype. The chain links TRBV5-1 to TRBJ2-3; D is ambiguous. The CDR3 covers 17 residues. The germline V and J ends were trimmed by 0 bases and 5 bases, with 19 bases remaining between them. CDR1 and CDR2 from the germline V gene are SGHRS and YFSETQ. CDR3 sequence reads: CASSLGQLGRVGDTQYF. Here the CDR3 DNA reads TGCGCCAGCAGCTTGGGGCAGCTAGGACGCGTGGGAGATACGCAGTATTTT. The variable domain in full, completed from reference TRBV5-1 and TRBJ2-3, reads KAGVTQTPRYLIKTRGQQVTLSCSPISGHRSVSWYQQTPGQGLQFLFEYFSETQRNKGNFPGRFSGRQFSNSRSEMNVSTLELGDSALYLCASSLGQLGRVGDTQYFGPGTRLTVL.

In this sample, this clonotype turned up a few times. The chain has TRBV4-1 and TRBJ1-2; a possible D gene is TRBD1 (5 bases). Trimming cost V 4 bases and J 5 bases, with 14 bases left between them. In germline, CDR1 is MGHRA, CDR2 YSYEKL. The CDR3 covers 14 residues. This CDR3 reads CASSRTGDYYGYTF. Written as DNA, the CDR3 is TGCGCCAGCAGCCGAACGGGGGACTATTATGGCTACACCTTC.

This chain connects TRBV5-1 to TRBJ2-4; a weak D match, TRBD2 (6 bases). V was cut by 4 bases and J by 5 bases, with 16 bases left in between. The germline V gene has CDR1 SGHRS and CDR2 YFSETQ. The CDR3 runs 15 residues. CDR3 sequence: CASSPGLRLENIQYF. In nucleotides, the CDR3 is TGCGCCAGCAGCCCGGGACTTAGGCTGGAAAACATTCAGTACTTC.

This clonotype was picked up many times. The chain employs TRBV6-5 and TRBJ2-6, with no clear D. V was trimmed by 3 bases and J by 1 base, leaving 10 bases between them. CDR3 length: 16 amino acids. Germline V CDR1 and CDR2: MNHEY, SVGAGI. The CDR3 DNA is TGTGCCAGCAGTTATTGGATCGGGTCTGGGGCCAACGTCCTGACTTTC. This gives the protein CASSYWIGSGANVLTF.

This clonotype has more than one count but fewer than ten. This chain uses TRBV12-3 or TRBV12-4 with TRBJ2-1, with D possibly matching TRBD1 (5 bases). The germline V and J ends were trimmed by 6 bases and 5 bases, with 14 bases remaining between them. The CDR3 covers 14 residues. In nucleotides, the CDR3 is TGTGCCAGCAGCCCGCCCTGGGGCAACAATGAGCAGTTCTTC. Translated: CASSPPWGNNEQFF.

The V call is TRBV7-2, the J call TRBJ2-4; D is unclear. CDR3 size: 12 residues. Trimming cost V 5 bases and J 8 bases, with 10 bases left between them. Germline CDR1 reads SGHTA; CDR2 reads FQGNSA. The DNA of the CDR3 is TGTGCCAGCAGCCAAGAGGTGGACATTCAGTACTTC. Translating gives CASSQEVDIQYF.

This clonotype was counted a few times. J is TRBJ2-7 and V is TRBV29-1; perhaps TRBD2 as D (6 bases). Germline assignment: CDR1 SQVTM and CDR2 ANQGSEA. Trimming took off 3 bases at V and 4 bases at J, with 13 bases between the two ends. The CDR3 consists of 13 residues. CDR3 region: CSVETGEVYEQYF. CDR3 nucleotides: TGCAGCGTTGAGACCGGGGAGGTTTACGAGCAGTACTTC.

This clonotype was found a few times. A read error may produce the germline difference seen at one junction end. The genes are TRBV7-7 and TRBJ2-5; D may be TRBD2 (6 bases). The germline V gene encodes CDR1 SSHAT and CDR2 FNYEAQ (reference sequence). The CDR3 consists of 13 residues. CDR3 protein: CASSFGGPETQYF. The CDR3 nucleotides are TGTGCTAGCAGCTTCGGAGGGCCGGAGACCCAGTACTTC.

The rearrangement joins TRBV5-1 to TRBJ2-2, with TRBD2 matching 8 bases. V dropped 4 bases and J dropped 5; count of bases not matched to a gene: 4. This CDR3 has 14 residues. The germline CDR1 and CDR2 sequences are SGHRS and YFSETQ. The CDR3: CASSGGGRTGELFF. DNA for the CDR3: TGCGCCAGCAGCGGCGGGGGGCGGACCGGGGAGCTGTTTTTT.

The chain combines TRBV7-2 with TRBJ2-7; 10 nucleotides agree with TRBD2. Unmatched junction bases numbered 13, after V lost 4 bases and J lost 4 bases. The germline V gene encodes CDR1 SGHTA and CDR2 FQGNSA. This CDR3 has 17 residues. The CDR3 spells CASSSGLAAQGGYEQYF. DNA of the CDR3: TGTGCCAGCAGCTCCGGACTAGCGGCCCAAGGGGGATACGAGCAGTACTTC.

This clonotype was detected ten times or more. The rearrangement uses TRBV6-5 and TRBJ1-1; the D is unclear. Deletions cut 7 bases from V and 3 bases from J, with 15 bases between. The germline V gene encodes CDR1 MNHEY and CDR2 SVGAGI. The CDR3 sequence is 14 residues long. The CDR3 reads CASTPGGRDTEAFF. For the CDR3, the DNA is TGTGCCAGCACCCCGGGTGGCCGAGACACTGAAGCTTTCTTT.

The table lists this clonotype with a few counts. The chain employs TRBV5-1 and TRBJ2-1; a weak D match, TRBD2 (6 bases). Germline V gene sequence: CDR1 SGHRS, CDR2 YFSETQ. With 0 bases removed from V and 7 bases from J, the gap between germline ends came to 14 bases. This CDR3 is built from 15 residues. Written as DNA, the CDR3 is TGCGCCAGCAGCTTGGTTGCGGGGTTCGAGAATGAGCAGTTCTTC. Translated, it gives CASSLVAGFENEQFF.

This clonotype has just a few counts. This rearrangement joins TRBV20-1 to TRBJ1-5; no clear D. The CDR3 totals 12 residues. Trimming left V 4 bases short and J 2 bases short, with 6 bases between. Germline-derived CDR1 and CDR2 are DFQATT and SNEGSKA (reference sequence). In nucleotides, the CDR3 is TGCAGTGCTAAAAGTGGCAATCAGCCCCAGCATTTT. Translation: CSAKSGNQPQHF.